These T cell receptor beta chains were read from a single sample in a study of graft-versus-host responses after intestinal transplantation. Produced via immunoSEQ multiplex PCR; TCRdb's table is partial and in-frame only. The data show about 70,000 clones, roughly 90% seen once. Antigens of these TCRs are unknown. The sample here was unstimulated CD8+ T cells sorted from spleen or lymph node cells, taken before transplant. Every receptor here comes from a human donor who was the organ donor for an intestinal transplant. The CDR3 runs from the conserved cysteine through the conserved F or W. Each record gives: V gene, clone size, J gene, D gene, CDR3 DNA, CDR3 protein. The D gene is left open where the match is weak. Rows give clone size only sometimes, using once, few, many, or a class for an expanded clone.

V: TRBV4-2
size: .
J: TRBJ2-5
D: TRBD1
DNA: TGTGCCAGCAGCCAAGGGGACAGGGTCGTAGAGACCCAGTACTTC
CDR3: CASSQGDRVVETQYF

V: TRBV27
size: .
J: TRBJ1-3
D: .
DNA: TGTGCCAGCAGCTACACAGGGTCCTCTGGAAACACCATATATTTT
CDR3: CASSYTGSSGNTIYF

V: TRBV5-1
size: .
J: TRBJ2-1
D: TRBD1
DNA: TGCGCCAGCAGCCCGGGACAGGGCAATGAGCAGTTCTTC
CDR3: CASSPGQGNEQFF

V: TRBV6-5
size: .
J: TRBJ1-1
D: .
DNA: TGTGCCAGCAGTTACTCCGGGGATAACACTGAAGCTTTCTTT
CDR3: CASSYSGDNTEAFF

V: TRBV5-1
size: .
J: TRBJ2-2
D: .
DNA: TGCGCCAGCAGCTTTCCCACGAACACAGGGCCCGGGGAGCTGTTTTTT
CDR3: CASSFPTNTGPGELFF

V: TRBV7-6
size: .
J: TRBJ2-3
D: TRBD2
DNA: TGTGCCAGCAGCCTGACTAGCGGGGGGGTAGGCACAGATACGCAGTATTTT
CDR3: CASSLTSGGVGTDTQYF

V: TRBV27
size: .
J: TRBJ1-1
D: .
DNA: TGTGCCAGCAGTCCCATTTACCGGGAGATGAACACTGAAGCTTTCTTT
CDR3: CASSPIYREMNTEAFF

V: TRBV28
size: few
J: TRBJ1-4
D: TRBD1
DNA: TGTGCCAGCAGTTTCGCAGGGGGCGATTTGGAAAAACTGTTTTTT
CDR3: CASSFAGGDLEKLFF

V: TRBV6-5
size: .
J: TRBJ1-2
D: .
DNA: TGTGCCAGCAGTTACGCCGCGGGAACTAACTATGGCTACACCTTC
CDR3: CASSYAAGTNYGYTF

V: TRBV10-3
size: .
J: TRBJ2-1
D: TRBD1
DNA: TGTGCCATCAGTGGGGGGGCGGACAGGGGGCTGAATGAGCAGTTCTTC
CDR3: CAISGGADRGLNEQFF

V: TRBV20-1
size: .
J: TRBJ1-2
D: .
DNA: TGCAGTGCTAGGGAGGTCTATGGCTACACCTTC
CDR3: CSAREVYGYTF

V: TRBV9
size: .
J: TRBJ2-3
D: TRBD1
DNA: TGTGCCAGCAGCGTAGTAGGAGTGGGGACAGGGCGGAACACAGATACGCAGTATTTT
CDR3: CASSVVGVGTGRNTDTQYF

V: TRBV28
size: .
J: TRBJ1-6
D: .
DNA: TGTGCCAGCAGGGGGGGATATAATTCACCCCTCCACTTT
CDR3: CASRGGYNSPLHF

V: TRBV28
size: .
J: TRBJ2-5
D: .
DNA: TGTGCCAGCAGTCCGCCGCAGGCCCAAGAGACCCAGTACTTC
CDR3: CASSPPQAQETQYF

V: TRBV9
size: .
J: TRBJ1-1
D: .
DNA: TGTGCCAGCAGCGTAGAAGGGGATATGCAAACTGAAGCTTTCTTT
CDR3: CASSVEGDMQTEAFF

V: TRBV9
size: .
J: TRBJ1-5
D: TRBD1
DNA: TGTGCCAGCAGCGTCGGGACAGGAAATCAGCCCCAGCATTTT
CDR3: CASSVGTGNQPQHF

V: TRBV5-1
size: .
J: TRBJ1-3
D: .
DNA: TGCGCCAGCAGCTTGAGGGTGCCAGTAACGGGATCTGGAAACACCATATATTTT
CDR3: CASSLRVPVTGSGNTIYF

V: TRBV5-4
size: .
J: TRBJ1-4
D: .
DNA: TGTGCCAGCAGCTACCTCGGACAGAAAACTAATGAAAAACTGTTTTTT
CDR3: CASSYLGQKTNEKLFF

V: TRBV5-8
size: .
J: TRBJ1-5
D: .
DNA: TGTGCCAGCAGCTTGGGGCGTCAGGTCAATCAGCCCCAGCATTTT
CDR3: CASSLGRQVNQPQHF

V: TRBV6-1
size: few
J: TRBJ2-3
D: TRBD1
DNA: TGTGCCAGCAGTGACGGGACAGGGGCAGATACGCAGTATTTT
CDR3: CASSDGTGADTQYF

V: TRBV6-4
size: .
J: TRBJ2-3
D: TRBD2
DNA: TGTGCCAGCGGGATTGCGGGGGGGACTACAGATACGCAGTATTTT
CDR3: CASGIAGGTTDTQYF

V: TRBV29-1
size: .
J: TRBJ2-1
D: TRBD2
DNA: TGCAGCCTCTCTAAGCATAGCGGGGGGGTGTACAATGAGCAGTTCTTC
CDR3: CSLSKHSGGVYNEQFF

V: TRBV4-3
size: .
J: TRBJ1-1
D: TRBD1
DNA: TGCGCCAGCAGCCGTCTATCAGGGGGCGAGGGGAACACTGAAGCTTTCTTT
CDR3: CASSRLSGGEGNTEAFF

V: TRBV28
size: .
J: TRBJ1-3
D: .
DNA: TGTGCCAGCAGTTTTCGGTCAAGTGGAAACACCATATATTTT
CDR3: CASSFRSSGNTIYF

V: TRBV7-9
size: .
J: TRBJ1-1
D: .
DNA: TGTGCCAGCAGCCGGGAGGGCGCTGAAGCTTTCTTT
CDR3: CASSREGAEAFF

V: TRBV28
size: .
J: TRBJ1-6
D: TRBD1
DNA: TGTGCCAGCAGTTTGCGCCCGACAGGGGCCAATTCACCCCTCCACTTT
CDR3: CASSLRPTGANSPLHF

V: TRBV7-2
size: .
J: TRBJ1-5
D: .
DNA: TGTGCCAGCAGCTTAATTGGGGGCACGGAGCCCCAGCATTTT
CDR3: CASSLIGGTEPQHF

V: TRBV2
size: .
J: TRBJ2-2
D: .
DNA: TGTGCCAGCAGCACTACGCGAGAGGGTAGTCGCCGACTTCGCGGGGAGCTGTTTTTT
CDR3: CASSTTREGSRRLRGELFF

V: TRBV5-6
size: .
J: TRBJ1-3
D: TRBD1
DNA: TGTGCCAGCAGCTTGCTCAGGGACAGATTCTCTGGAAACACCATATATTTT
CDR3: CASSLLRDRFSGNTIYF

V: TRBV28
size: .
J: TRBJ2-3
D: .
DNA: TGTGCCAGCAGTTTGGGAGACGGCGGTAGCACAGATACGCAGTATTTT
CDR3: CASSLGDGGSTDTQYF

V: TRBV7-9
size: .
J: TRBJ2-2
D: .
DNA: TGTGCCAGCAGCAGTGGACAACACACCGGGGAGCTGTTTTTT
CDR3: CASSSGQHTGELFF

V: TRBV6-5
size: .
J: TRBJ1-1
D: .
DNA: TGTGCCAGCTGGGGGGGGCGGACTGAAGCTTTCTTT
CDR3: CASWGGRTEAFF

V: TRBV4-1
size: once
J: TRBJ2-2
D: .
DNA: TGCGCCAGCAGCCACTCCCCCGGGACAAGCACCGGGGAGCTGTTTTTT
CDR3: CASSHSPGTSTGELFF

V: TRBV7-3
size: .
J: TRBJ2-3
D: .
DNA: TGTGCCAGCAGCTTAAAGTTCGGCGGAGGGACGCAGTATTTT
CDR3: CASSLKFGGGTQYF

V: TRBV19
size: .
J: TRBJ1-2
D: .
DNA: TGTGCCAGTAGTATAACACAGATCTATGGCTACACCTTC
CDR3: CASSITQIYGYTF

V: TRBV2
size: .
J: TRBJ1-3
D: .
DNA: TGTGCCAGCCTAGGAAACACCATATATTTT
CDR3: CASLGNTIYF

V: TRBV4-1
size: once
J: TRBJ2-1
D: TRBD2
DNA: TGCGCCAGCTCCGACGGGGGGGTCAATGAGCAGTTCTTC
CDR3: CASSDGGVNEQFF

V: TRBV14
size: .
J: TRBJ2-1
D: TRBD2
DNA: TGTGCCAGCAGCCCGCTAGCGGGGGGCTACAATGAGCAGTTCTTC
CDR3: CASSPLAGGYNEQFF

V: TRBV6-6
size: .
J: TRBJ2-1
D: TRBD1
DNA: TGTGCCAGCAGTTGGACAGGGAAGAACAATGAGCAGTTCTTC
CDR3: CASSWTGKNNEQFF

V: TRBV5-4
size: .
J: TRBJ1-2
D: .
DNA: TGTGCCAGCAGCCGGGGGGCCGCGGGCTACACCTTC
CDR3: CASSRGAAGYTF

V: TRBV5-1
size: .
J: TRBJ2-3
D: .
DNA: TGCGCCAGCAGCTTGGCCTTCACGTCTTTTCCATCAAATCTGGACAATACGCAGTATTTT
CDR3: CASSLAFTSFPSNLDNTQYF

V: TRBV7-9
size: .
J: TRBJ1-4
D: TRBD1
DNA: TGTGCCAGCACCAACCCCGGGACAGGGGATGTACTGTTTTTT
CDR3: CASTNPGTGDVLFF

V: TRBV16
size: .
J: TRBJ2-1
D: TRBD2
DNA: TGTGCCAGCAGCCAATCAGAACTAGCGGGGGGCCACCTTGAGCAGTTCTTC
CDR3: CASSQSELAGGHLEQFF

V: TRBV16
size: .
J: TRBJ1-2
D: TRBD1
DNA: TGTGCCAGCAGCCAAACCGGGACAGGTTTCTATGGCTACACCTTC
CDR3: CASSQTGTGFYGYTF

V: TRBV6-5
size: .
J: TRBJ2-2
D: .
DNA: TGTGCCAGCAGTTACGGGCTGGAGCTGTTTTTT
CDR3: CASSYGLELFF

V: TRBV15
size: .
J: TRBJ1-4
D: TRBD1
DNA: TGTGCCACCAGCAGAGGGGACAGGGTCCAGGAAAAACTGTTTTTT
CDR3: CATSRGDRVQEKLFF